This TCR beta chain stems from a study of technical replicates of blood from several donors. Sequenced by immunoSEQ multiplex PCR; TCRdb stores in-frame clones only, minus some. The sample holds tens of thousands of clones; approximately 84% are singletons and the top ten take roughly 5.1%. The germline V gene has CDR1 SGHTS and CDR2 YDEGEE. V was pared by 7 bases and J by 7 bases, with 21 bases between. The CDR3 has 14 residues. The sample was PBMCs. This clonotype was obtained from a human donor in good health. Some clones in this sample may be carry-over from other donors' samples. V and J are TRBV5-8 and TRBJ2-7; D may be TRBD1 (6 bases). CDR3 protein: CASETGLGTGEQYF. The CDR3 DNA is TGTGCCAGCGAAACAGGGTTGGGAACGGGAGAGCAGTACTTC.